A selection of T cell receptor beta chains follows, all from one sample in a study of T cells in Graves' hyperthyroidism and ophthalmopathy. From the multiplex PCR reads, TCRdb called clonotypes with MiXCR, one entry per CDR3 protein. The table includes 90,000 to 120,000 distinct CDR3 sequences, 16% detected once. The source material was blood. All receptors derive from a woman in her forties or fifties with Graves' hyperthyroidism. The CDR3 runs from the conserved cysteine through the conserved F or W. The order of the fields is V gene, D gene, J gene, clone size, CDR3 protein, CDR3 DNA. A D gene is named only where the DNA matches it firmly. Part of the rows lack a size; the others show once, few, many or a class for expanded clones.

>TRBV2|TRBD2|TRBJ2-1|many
CASSEEGTSGNNEQFF
TGTGCCAGCAGTGAGGAGGGGACTAGCGGGAACAATGAGCAGTTCTTC
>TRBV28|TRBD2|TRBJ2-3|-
CASSSRTSGRLGTDTQYF
TGTGCCAGCAGTTCACGGACTAGCGGGAGATTAGGGACAGATACGCAGTATTTT
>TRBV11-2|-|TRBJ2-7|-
CASSLVEGVYEQYF
TGTGCCAGCAGCTTAGTGGAGGGGGTGTACGAGCAGTACTTC
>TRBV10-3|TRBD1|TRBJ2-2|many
CAIRLGTGGDTGELFF
TGTGCCATCAGATTGGGGACAGGGGGCGACACCGGGGAGCTGTTTTTT
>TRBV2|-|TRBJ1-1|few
CASRFGGAKAFF
TGTGCCAGCAGATTTGGGGGGGCCAAAGCTTTCTTT
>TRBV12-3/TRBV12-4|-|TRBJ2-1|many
CASSKEAAISYNEQFF
TGTGCCAGCAGCAAAGAAGCGGCAATCTCCTACAATGAGCAGTTCTTC
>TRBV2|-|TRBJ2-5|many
CASSEGFVRPQETQYF
TGTGCCAGCAGTGAAGGATTTGTCAGGCCTCAAGAGACCCAGTACTTC
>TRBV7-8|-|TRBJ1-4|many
CASSLQGPGGEKLFF
TGTGCCAGCAGCTTACAGGGCCCGGGGGGGGAAAAACTGTTTTTT
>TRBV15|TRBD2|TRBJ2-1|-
CATTRIAGGGNEQFF
TGTGCCACCACCAGAATAGCGGGAGGGGGCAATGAGCAGTTCTTC
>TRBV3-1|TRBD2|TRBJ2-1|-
CASSQVGGTSGRGEQFF
TGTGCCAGCAGCCAAGTTGGGGGGACTAGCGGGAGGGGAGAGCAGTTCTTC
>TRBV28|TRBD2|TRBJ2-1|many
CASSRISGGLYEQFF
TGTGCCAGCAGTCGAATTAGCGGGGGCCTGTATGAGCAGTTCTTC
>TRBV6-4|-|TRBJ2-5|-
CASSTQYF
TGTGCCAGCAGTACCCAGTACTTC
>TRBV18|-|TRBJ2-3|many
CASSPLASLTDTQYF
TGTGCCAGCTCACCACTAGCCTCGTTGACAGATACGCAGTATTTT
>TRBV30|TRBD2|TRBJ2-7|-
CAGRGGYEQYF
TGTGCCGGCCGGGGGGGCTACGAGCAGTACTTC
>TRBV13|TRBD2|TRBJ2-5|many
CASRPTSGETQYF
TGTGCCAGCAGGCCTACTAGCGGAGAGACCCAGTACTTC
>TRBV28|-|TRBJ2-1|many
CASSPSGRGNEQFF
TGTGCCAGCAGCCCTTCCGGCCGGGGCAATGAGCAGTTCTTC
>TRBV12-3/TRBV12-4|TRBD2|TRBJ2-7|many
CASSILVASGTYEQYF
TGTGCCAGCAGTATTTTAGTCGCTAGCGGGACCTACGAGCAGTACTTC
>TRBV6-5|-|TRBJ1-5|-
CASRYSGGRGSNQPQHF
TGTGCCAGCAGGTACTCGGGGGGGAGAGGGAGCAATCAGCCCCAGCATTTT
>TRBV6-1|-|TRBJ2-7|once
CASSEFSYEQYF
TGTGCCAGCAGTGAGTTCTCCTACGAGCAGTACTTC
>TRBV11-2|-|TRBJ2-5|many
CASSLVQETQYF
TGTGCCAGCAGCTTAGTCCAAGAGACCCAGTACTTC
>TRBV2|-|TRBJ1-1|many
CASSDPDRNTEAFF
TGTGCCAGCAGTGATCCGGACAGGAACACTGAAGCTTTCTTT
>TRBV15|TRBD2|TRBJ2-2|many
CATSRDSGDTGELFF
TGTGCCACCAGCAGAGATAGCGGGGACACCGGGGAGCTGTTTTTT
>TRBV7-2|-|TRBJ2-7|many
CASSLGGTSTYEQYF
TGTGCCAGCAGCTTAGGAGGGACCTCCACCTACGAGCAGTACTTC
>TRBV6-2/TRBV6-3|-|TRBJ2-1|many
CASRAGQSYNEQFF
TGTGCCAGCAGGGCAGGCCAGTCCTACAATGAGCAGTTCTTC
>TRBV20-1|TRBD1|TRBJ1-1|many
CRPGQGGGTEAFF
TGCAGGCCGGGACAGGGAGGAGGTACTGAAGCTTTCTTT
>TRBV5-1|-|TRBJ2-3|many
CASSLGHITDTQYF
TGCGCCAGCAGCTTGGGGCACATCACAGATACGCAGTATTTT
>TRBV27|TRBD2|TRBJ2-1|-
CASRPAYDQAGGSYNEQFF
TGTGCCAGCAGACCCGCATATGACCAAGCGGGAGGATCCTACAATGAGCAGTTCTTC
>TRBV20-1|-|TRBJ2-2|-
CSARDVILDTGELFF
TGCAGTGCTAGAGATGTGATACTAGATACCGGGGAGCTGTTTTTT
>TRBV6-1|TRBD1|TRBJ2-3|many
CASSRGRGDTQYF
TGTGCCAGCAGCAGGGGGCGCGGGGATACGCAGTATTTT
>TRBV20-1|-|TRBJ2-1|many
CSARDWGVGGERNNEQFF
TGCAGTGCTAGAGATTGGGGTGTGGGGGGAGAACGAAACAATGAGCAGTTCTTC
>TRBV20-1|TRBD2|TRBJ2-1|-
CSAGAGTSGGNEQFF
TGCAGTGCCGGGGCCGGGACTAGCGGGGGAAATGAGCAGTTCTTC
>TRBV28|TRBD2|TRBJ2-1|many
CASSLVSSGSFNEQFF
TGTGCCAGCAGTTTAGTTAGTAGCGGGAGTTTCAATGAGCAGTTCTTC
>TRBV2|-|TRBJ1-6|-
CASRTDYNSPLHF
TGTGCCAGCAGGACAGACTATAATTCACCCCTCCACTTT
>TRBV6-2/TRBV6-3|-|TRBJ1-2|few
CASSYAFNREPGYGYTF
TGTGCCAGCAGTTACGCCTTTAACAGGGAGCCAGGTTATGGCTACACCTTC
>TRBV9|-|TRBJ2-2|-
CASSVDVAFTGELFF
TGTGCCAGCAGCGTAGATGTGGCGTTCACCGGGGAGCTGTTTTTT
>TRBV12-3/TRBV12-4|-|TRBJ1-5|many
CASSRRDSNQPQHF
TGTGCCAGCAGTCGACGGGACAGCAATCAGCCCCAGCATTTT
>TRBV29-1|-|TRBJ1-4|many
CSVEGGSGEKLFF
TGCAGCGTTGAAGGGGGGTCCGGGGAAAAACTGTTTTTT
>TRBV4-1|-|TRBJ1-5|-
CASSVRLGDNQPQHF
TGCGCCAGCAGCGTCCGGCTAGGGGACAATCAGCCCCAGCATTTT
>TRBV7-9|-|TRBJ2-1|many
CASSQDYNEQFF
TGTGCCAGCAGCCAGGACTACAATGAGCAGTTCTTC
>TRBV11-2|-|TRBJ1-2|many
CASSTSGQDGYTF
TGTGCCAGCAGCACCTCGGGACAAGATGGCTACACCTTC
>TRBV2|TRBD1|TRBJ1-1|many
CASRGDRGGGTEAFF
TGTGCCAGCAGGGGTGACAGGGGAGGAGGGACTGAAGCTTTCTTT
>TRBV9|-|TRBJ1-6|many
CASSDPIPGGLLNSPLHF
TGTGCCAGCAGCGATCCGATTCCTGGAGGCCTCCTTAATTCACCCCTCCACTTT
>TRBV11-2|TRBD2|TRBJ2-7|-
CASSVSSGTNSYEQYF
TGTGCCAGCAGCGTCTCCTCCGGGACTAACTCCTACGAGCAGTACTTC
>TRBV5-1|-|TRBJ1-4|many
CASSLTGGMNEKLFF
TGCGCCAGCAGCCTGACAGGTGGGATGAATGAAAAACTGTTTTTT
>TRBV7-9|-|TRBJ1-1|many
CASSLSESMNTEAFF
TGTGCCAGCAGCTTATCCGAGAGTATGAACACTGAAGCTTTCTTT
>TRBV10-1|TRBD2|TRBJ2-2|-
CASSTDRGAGELFF
TGCGCCAGCAGTACAGACCGGGGGGCCGGGGAGCTGTTTTTT
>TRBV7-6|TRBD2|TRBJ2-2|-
CASSPGTINTGELFF
TGTGCCAGCAGCCCTGGGACTATTAACACCGGGGAGCTGTTTTTT
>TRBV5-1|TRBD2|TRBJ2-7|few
CASSLGGTSGIFEQYF
TGCGCCAGCAGCTTGGGGGGGACTAGCGGGATTTTCGAGCAGTACTTC
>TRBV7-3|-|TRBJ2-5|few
CASSLTRASETQYF
TGTGCCAGCAGCTTAACAAGGGCCTCAGAGACCCAGTACTTC
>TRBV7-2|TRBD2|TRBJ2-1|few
CASSSGLAGVYEQFF
TGTGCCAGCAGCTCCGGACTAGCGGGAGTGTATGAGCAGTTCTTC
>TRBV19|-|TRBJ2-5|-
CASSREAGQGTQYF
TGTGCCAGTAGTAGGGAGGCAGGGCAGGGGACCCAGTACTTC